The 9 T cell receptor beta chains in this list originate from one sample, sequenced in a study of shared clonotypes between healthy human individuals (dated by TCRdb to about 2020). CD8 naive samples consisted of CD45RO-negative cells that were positively selected for CCR7, yielding a CD45RA+CCR7+ population without TemRA cells. Libraries were constructed by the immunoSEQ multiplex PCR assay. This is the immuneACCESS table as TCRdb keeps it, with only in-frame sequences that have V and J called. A part of the clones is gone; compared with another copy, unresolved V genes explain less than half, and the rest is unexplained. This sample comprises about 2,100,000 clones, roughly 91% of them detected only once. About 1.5% of the sample is in the top ten clones. The sample comprised naive CD8+ T cells from PBMCs. The cell subset or site label of this sample denotes: CD45RA+CCR7+. The receptors come from a man in his late teens or twenties in good health. Some clones in this sample may be carry-over from other donors' samples.

The chain carries TRBV7-9 and TRBJ1-1; D remains ambiguous. CDR1 and CDR2 (germline): SEHNR, FQNEAQ (reference sequence). This CDR3 comprises 11 residues. V lost 5 bases and J 7 bases, leaving 8 bases between the germline ends. CDR3 DNA sequence: TGTGCCAGCAGCGAGAAGGGTGAAGCTTTCTTT. Protein product: CASSEKGEAFF.

The chain couples TRBV27 to TRBJ1-1; D is unclear. Trimming took off 1 base at V and 1 base at J, with 10 bases between the two ends. Germline assignment: CDR1 MNHEY and CDR2 SMNVEV (reference sequence). This CDR3 contains 15 residues. CDR3 nucleotide sequence: TGTGCCAGCAGTTTATTGGCAGGTGGGAACACTGAAGCTTTCTTT. It codes for CASSLLAGGNTEAFF.

Concerning this clone: The sample has other DNA sequences that encode this CDR3 too. CDR3 in amino acids: CASTRGNEQFF. The CDR3 nucleotides are TGTGCCAGCACACGGGGCAATGAGCAGTTCTTC. The gene calls are TRBV28 and TRBJ2-1; D might be TRBD2 (5 bases). The CDR3 runs to 11 residues. CDR1 is MDHEN, CDR2 SYDVKM, per germline. The V end lost 7 bases, the J end lost 6 bases, and 7 bases lay between the germline ends.

The V gene is TRBV13, the J gene TRBJ2-1; tentatively, D is TRBD1 or TRBD2 (6 bases each). V was clipped by 10 bases and J by 0 bases, with 16 bases between them. This CDR3 comprises 15 residues. Germline V gene data show CDR1 as PRHDT and CDR2 as FYEKMQ (reference sequence). The CDR3 loop reads CATRGRDRSYNEQFF. CDR3 in DNA: TGTGCCACCCGGGGGCGGGACCGCTCCTACAATGAGCAGTTCTTC.

V gene TRBV4-1 combines with J gene TRBJ2-7; D gene ambiguous. The germline gives CDR1 MGHRA, CDR2 YSYEKL. The CDR3 length is 17 residues. Between the trimmed V and J ends, which lost 0 bases and 0 bases, there was a span of 15 bases. The CDR3: CASSQDLETAISYEQYF. In DNA, the CDR3 is TGCGCCAGCAGCCAAGATCTTGAGACTGCGATCTCCTACGAGCAGTACTTC.

J is TRBJ2-5 and V is TRBV9; 13 nucleotides align to TRBD2. The germline CDR1 and CDR2 sequences are SGDLS and YYNGEE. The CDR3 totals 18 residues. V dropped 4 bases and J dropped 4; count of bases not matched to a gene: 13. The CDR3 DNA reads as TGTGCCAGCAGCTCCCCCGGGACTAGCGGGACCCGTAGAGAGACCCAGTACTTC. Its translation is CASSSPGTSGTRRETQYF.

V is TRBV5-8 and J is TRBJ1-5, with unresolved D. CDR1 SGHTS and CDR2 YDEGEE come from the germline V gene. V lost 0 bases and J 0 bases, leaving 16 bases between the germline ends. CDR3 length: 18 amino acids. Here the CDR3 DNA reads TGTGCCAGCAGCTTGGAGGGTTCGACATTTTATAGCAATCAGCCCCAGCATTTT. Encoded protein: CASSLEGSTFYSNQPQHF.

The chain couples TRBV10-2 to TRBJ2-1; 10 positions match TRBD2. Losses at the gene ends were 1 base for V and 8 bases for J; bases not matched to a gene: 2. This CDR3 contains 14 residues. Germline V gives CDR1 WSHSY, CDR2 SAAADI. The CDR3 sequence: CASSEYLAGDEQFF. The CDR3 DNA reads as TGCGCCAGCAGTGAGTACCTAGCGGGAGATGAGCAGTTCTTC.

The chain joins TRBV7-9 to TRBJ2-3; TRBD2 matches 14 bases. There are 16 residues in the CDR3. Germline values: CDR1 SEHNR, CDR2 FQNEAQ (reference sequence). The junction had 4 bases not matched to a gene; V was cut back by 5 bases and J by 3 bases. For the CDR3, the DNA is TGTGCCAGCAGCGTCGGACTAGCGGGAGGAACAGATACGCAGTATTTT. As protein: CASSVGLAGGTDTQYF.